This TCR beta chain was captured in a study of cytomegalovirus exposure and HLA in healthy donors. Overall study context: As an earlier analysis found, around 190 million T cells yielded about 120 million unique TCR beta sequences. Study outcomes and limitations: Researchers reported from a later analysis that most CMV-associated TCR beta chains appeared HLA-restricted. Altogether, 150 or so TCR beta chains were recorded as cytomegalovirus-associated.

This clone was counted between two and nine times. Its target is not known. Amplification used 60 Vbeta primers and 13 Jbeta primers. Only in-frame clones appear in the TCRdb table, and some are missing; sequencing was by immunoSEQ multiplex PCR. Here the sample spans some 180,000 clones, 70% to 80% being singletons. Germline CDR1 and CDR2: GTSNPN and SVGIG (reference sequence). This CDR3 has 11 amino acids. V lost 4 bases, J lost 6 bases, and 10 bases lay in between. The chain carries TRBV30 and TRBJ2-7; D might be TRBD1 (7 bases). This receptor was taken from a man between 18 and 29 years old in good health and CMV-seronegative. The source material was PBMCs. CDR3 in amino acids: CAWTQGGEQYF. The CDR3 DNA is TGTGCCTGGACCCAGGGGGGCGAGCAGTACTTC.